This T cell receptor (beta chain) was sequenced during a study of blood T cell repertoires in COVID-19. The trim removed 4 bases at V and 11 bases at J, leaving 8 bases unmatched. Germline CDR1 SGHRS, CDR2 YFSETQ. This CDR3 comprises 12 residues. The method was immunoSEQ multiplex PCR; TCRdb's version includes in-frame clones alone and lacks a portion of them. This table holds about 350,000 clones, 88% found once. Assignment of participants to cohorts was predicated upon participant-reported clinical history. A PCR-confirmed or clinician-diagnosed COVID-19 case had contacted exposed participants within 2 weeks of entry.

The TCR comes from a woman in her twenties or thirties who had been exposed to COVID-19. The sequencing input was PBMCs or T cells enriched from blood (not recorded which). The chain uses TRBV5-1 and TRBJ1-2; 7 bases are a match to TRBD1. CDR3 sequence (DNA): TGCGCCAGCAGCCCCGACAGGGCACGGTACACCTTC. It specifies CASSPDRARYTF.